These 13 T cell receptor beta chains were all obtained from the same sample, sequenced in a study of cytomegalovirus exposure and HLA in healthy donors. The PCR employed 60 Vbeta primers together with 13 Jbeta primers. The protocol was immunoSEQ multiplex PCR, while the TCRdb copy is restricted to in-frame clones and leaves out a portion. There are over 80,000 clones in the sample; around 79% occur only once, and over 12% lies in the top ten. Sequencing was done on a sample of PBMCs. These receptors all come from a woman in her seventies in good health and CMV-seropositive.

The chain uses TRBV6-1 and TRBJ2-1; TRBD2 might be the D (5 bases). Per the germline V gene, CDR1 is MNHNS and CDR2 is SASEGT. The V end was cut by 7 bases, the J end by 7 bases, with 17 bases between. This CDR3 has 14 residues. As DNA, the CDR3 is TGTGCCAGCATCCCTACTAGGTTCGGTAATGAGCAGTTCTTC. Translation: CASIPTRFGNEQFF.

V usage is TRBV2 and J usage is TRBJ2-7; 7 nucleotides agree with TRBD2. This CDR3 spans 12 amino acids. From germline, CDR1 is SNHLY and CDR2 FYNNEI. V lost 8 bases, J lost 4 bases, and 5 bases stayed unmatched. In nucleotides, the CDR3 is TGTGCCAGCGCGGGGAGGGCATACGAGCAGTACTTC. This codes for CASAGRAYEQYF.

This clone was detected a few times. The chain employs TRBV6-5 and TRBJ2-7; tentatively, D is TRBD1 (5 bases). The CDR3 runs 11 residues. In germline, CDR1 is MNHEY, CDR2 SVGAGI. V lost 6 bases and J 3 bases, leaving 6 bases between the germline ends. CDR3 sequence: CASRGLYEQYF. In DNA, the CDR3 is TGTGCCAGCAGGGGGCTCTACGAGCAGTACTTC.

There are a few counts of this clone. The chain's CDR3 is CASSPAGIGGYTF. Here the CDR3 DNA reads TGTGCCAGCAGTCCAGCAGGTATCGGTGGCTACACCTTC. This sequence joins TRBV6-1 and TRBJ1-2, with D unclear. This CDR3 spans 13 amino acids. Germline loops: CDR1 MNHNS, CDR2 SASEGT. V lost 5 bases and J lost 7, with 14 bases in between.

J is TRBJ2-5 and V is TRBV25-1; no reliable D call. V dropped 2 bases and J dropped 5 bases, with 6 bases sitting between them. This CDR3 comprises 12 residues. CDR1 is MGHDK, CDR2 SYGVNS, per germline. CDR3 DNA: TGTGCCAGCAGTGAACAGGCCGAGACCCAGTACTTC. It specifies CASSEQAETQYF. Drawing the rest from reference TRBV25-1 and TRBJ2-5, the complete variable domain is EADIYQTPRYLVIGTGKKITLECSQTMGHDKMYWYQQDPGMELHLIHYSYGVNSTEKGDLSSESTVSRIRTEHFPLTLESARPSHTSQYLCASSEQAETQYFGPGTRLLVL.

In this sample, this clone turned up a few times. V and J are TRBV2 and TRBJ2-3; 8 bases are shared with TRBD1. Losses at the gene ends were 7 bases for V and 3 bases for J; bases not matched to a gene: 6. Germline CDR1 reads SNHLY; CDR2 reads FYNNEI. CDR3 size: 14 residues. This CDR3 reads CASKSQGATDTQYF. In DNA form, the CDR3 reads TGTGCCAGCAAGAGCCAGGGGGCAACAGATACGCAGTATTTT.

This chain joins TRBV28 and TRBJ2-4, with D possibly matching TRBD1 (6 bases). The germline V gene encodes CDR1 MDHEN and CDR2 SYDVKM. V was pared by 3 bases and J by 8 bases, with 14 bases between. The CDR3 has 14 residues. The CDR3 DNA reads TGTGCCAGCAGTTTCCCACAGGGTGGGCACATTCAGTACTTC. This codes for CASSFPQGGHIQYF. Full variable domain (rest looked up from reference TRBV28 and TRBJ2-4): DVKVTQSSRYLVKRTGEKVFLECVQDMDHENMFWYRQDPGLGLRLIYFSYDVKMKEKGDIPEGYSVSREKKERFSLILESASTNQTSMYLCASSFPQGGHIQYFGAGTRLSVL.

The V call is TRBV5-1, the J call TRBJ2-2, with 14 bases aligning to TRBD2. In germline, CDR1 is SGHRS, CDR2 YFSETQ. The CDR3 consists of 19 residues. V trimming: 5 bases; J trimming: 2 bases; junction bases outside the gene matches: 11. The CDR3 nucleotides read TGCGCCAGCAGGCAAAATAGAGGGACTAGCGGGAGCAACACCGGGGAGCTGTTTTTT. Its protein is CASRQNRGTSGSNTGELFF.

The J gene is TRBJ1-1, the V gene TRBV28; D is unclear. V was shortened by 2 bases and J by 10 bases, with 11 bases between the two germline ends. Germline V gene data show CDR1 as MDHEN and CDR2 as SYDVKM. The length of the CDR3 is 12 residues. CDR3 DNA sequence: TGTGCCAGCAGTTTACGGGCGGGGAGAGCTTTCTTT. Its protein is CASSLRAGRAFF.

On this clone: Other DNA sequences in this specimen translate into the identical CDR3. V gene TRBV5-4 combines with J gene TRBJ2-7; D may be TRBD1 (5 bases). Trimming cost V 3 bases and J 3 bases, with 7 bases left between them. CDR1 SGHNT and CDR2 YYREEE come from the germline V gene (reference sequence). The length of the CDR3 is 12 residues. CDR3 residues: CASSSDSYEQYF. CDR3 nucleotides: TGTGCCAGCAGCTCCGACAGCTACGAGCAGTACTTC.

V usage is TRBV4-3 and J usage is TRBJ1-2; D gene uncertain. V lost 4 bases to trimming and J lost 8 bases, with 8 bases between them. Germline V gene data show CDR1 as LGHNA and CDR2 as YSLEER. This CDR3 is 11 amino acids long. This chain's CDR3 is CASSPGRGYTF. The CDR3 nucleotides read TGCGCCAGCAGCCCCGGGAGGGGCTACACCTTC.

This clone was observed a few times. The rearrangement joins TRBV28 to TRBJ1-1; D might be TRBD1 (6 bases). This CDR3 spans 14 amino acids. V was cut by 2 bases and J by 6 bases, with 13 bases left in between. Per germline, CDR1 MDHEN and CDR2 SYDVKM. The chain's CDR3 is CASSLSPQGPEAFF. For the CDR3, the DNA is TGTGCCAGCAGTTTAAGCCCCCAGGGGCCTGAAGCTTTCTTT. Supplemented by reference TRBV28 and TRBJ1-1, the full variable domain reads DVKVTQSSRYLVKRTGEKVFLECVQDMDHENMFWYRQDPGLGLRLIYFSYDVKMKEKGDIPEGYSVSREKKERFSLILESASTNQTSMYLCASSLSPQGPEAFFGQGTRLTVV.

The V call is TRBV2, the J call TRBJ2-7; a weak D match, TRBD2 (5 bases). Trimming removed 5 bases from V and 2 bases from J, with 10 bases in between. The CDR3 is made up of 13 amino acids. Germline CDR1 SNHLY, CDR2 FYNNEI. The CDR3 DNA reads as TGTGCCAGCAGTCAATCGGGAACCTACGAGCAGTACTTC. Translating gives CASSQSGTYEQYF.